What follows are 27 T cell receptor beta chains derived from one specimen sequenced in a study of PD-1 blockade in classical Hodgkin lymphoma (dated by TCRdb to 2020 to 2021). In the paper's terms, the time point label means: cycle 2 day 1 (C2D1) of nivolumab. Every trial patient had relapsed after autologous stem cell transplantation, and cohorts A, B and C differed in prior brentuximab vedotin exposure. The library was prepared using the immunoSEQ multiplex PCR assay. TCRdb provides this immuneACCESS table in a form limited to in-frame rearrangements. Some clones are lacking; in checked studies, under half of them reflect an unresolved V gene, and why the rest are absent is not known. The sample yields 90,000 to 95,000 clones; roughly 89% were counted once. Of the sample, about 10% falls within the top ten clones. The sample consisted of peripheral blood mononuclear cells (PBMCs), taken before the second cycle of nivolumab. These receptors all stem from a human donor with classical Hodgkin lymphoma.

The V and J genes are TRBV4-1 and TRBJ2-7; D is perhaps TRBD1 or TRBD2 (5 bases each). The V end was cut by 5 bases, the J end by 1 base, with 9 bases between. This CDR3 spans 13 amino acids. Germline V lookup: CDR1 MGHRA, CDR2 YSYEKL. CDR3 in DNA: TGCGCCAGCAGCAGGGGACCTTCCTACGAGCAGTACTTC. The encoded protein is CASSRGPSYEQYF.

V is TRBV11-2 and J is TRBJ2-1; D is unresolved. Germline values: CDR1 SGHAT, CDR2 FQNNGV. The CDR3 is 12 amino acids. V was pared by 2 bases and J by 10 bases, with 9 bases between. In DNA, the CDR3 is TGTGCCAGCAGCTTACCGTTGGGGGAGCAGTTCTTC. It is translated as CASSLPLGEQFF.

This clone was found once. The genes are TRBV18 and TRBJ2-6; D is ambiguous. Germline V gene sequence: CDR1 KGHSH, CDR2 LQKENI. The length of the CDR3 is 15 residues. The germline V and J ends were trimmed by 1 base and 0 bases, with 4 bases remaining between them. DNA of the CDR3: TGTGCCAGCTCACCACGGATCTCTGGGGCCAACGTCCTGACTTTC. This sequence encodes CASSPRISGANVLTF.

In nucleotides, the CDR3 is TGTGCCAGCAGCTTATCCAACCAAGAGACCCAGTACTTC. This codes for CASSLSNQETQYF. The V and J genes are TRBV7-6 and TRBJ2-5; no clear D gene. The CDR3 runs 13 residues. Germline V lookup: CDR1 SGHVS, CDR2 FNYEAQ. Trimming removed 2 bases from V and 0 bases from J, with 4 bases in between.

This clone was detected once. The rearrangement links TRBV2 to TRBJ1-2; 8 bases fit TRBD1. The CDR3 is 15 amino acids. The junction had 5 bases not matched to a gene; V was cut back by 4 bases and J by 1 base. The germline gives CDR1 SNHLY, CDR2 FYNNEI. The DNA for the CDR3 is TGTGCCAGCAGTGGAGGACAGGGATTTAACTATGGCTACACCTTC. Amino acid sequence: CASSGGQGFNYGYTF.

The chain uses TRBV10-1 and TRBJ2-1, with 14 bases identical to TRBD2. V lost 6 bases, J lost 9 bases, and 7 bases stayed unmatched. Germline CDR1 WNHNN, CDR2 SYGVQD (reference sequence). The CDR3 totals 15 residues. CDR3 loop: CASSPGLAGAGEQFF. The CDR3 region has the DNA TGCGCCAGCAGCCCGGGACTAGCGGGAGCCGGTGAGCAGTTCTTC.

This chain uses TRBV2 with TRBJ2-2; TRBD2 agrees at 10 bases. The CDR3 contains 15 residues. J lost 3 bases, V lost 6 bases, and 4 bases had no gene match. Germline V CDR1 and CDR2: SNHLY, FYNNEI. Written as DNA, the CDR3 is TGTGCCAGCAGGGGGACTAGCGACTACACCGGGGAGCTGTTTTTT. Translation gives CASRGTSDYTGELFF.

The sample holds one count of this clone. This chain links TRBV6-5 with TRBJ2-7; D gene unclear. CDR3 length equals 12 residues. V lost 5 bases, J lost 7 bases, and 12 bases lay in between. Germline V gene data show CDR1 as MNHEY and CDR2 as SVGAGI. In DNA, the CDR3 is TGTGCCAGCAGTGACACGGTCGGGGAGCAGTACTTC. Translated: CASSDTVGEQYF.

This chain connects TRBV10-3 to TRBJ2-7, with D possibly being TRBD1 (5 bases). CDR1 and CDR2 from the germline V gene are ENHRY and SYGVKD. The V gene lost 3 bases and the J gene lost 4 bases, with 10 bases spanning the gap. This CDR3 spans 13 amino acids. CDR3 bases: TGTGCCATCAGTGAAGACAGAGAGTACGAGCAGTACTTC. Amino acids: CAISEDREYEQYF.

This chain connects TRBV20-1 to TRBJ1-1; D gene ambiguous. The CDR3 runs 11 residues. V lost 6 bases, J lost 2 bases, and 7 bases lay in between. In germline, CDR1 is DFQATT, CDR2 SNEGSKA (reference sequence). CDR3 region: CSARRNTEAFF. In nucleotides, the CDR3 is TGCAGTGCCCGTAGAAACACTGAAGCTTTCTTT.

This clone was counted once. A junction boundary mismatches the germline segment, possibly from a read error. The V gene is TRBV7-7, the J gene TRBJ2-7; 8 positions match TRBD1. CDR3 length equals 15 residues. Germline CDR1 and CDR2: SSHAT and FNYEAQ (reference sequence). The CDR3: CASSSGTGNSYEQYF. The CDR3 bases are TGTGCTAGCAGCTCCGGGACAGGCAATTCCTACGAGCAGTACTTC.

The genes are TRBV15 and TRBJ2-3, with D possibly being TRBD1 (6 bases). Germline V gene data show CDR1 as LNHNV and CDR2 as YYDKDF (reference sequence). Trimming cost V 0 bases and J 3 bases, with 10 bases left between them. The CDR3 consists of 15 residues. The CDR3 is CATSREGQGTDTQYF. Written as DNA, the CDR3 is TGTGCCACCAGCAGAGAAGGGCAGGGGACAGATACGCAGTATTTT. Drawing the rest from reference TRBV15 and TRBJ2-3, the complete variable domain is DAMVIQNPRYQVTQFGKPVTLSCSQTLNHNVMYWYQQKSSQAPKLLFHYYDKDFNNEADTPDNFQSRRPNTSFCFLDIRSPGLGDTAMYLCATSREGQGTDTQYFGPGTRLTVL.

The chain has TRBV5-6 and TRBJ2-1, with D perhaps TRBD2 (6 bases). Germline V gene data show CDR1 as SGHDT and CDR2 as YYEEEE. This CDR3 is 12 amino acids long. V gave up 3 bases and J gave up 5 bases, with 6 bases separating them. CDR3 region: CASSWGDNEQFF. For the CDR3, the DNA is TGTGCCAGCAGCTGGGGGGACAATGAGCAGTTCTTC. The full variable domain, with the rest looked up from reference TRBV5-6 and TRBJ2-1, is DAGVTQSPTHLIKTRGQQVTLRCSPKSGHDTVSWYQQALGQGPQFIFQYYEEEERQRGNFPDRFSGHQFPNYSSELNVNALLLGDSALYLCASSWGDNEQFFGPGTRLTVL.

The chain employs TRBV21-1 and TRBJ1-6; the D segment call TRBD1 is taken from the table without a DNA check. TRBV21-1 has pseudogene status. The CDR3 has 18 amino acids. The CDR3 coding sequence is TGTGCCAGCAGCACGGTGATCGGGCGACAGGCCCACAATTCACCCCTCCACTTT. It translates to CASSTVIGRQAHNSPLHF.

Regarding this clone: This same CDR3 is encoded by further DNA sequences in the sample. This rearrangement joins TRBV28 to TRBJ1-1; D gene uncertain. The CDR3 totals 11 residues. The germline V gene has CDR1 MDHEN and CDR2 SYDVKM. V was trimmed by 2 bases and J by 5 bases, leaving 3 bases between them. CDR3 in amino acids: CASSLRTEAFF. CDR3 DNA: TGTGCCAGCAGTTTACGTACTGAAGCTTTCTTT.

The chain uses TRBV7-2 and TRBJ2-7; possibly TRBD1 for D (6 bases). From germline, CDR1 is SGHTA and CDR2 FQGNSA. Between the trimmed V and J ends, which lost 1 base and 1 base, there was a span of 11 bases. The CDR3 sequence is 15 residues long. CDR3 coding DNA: TGTGCCAGCAGCTTAGTCGGTAGGGGGTCCTACGAGCAGTACTTC. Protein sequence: CASSLVGRGSYEQYF.

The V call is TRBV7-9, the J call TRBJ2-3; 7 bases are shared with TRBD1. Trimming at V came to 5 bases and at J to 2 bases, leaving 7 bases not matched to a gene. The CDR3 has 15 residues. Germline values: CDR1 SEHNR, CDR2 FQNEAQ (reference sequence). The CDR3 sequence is CASSSRDRVTDTQYF. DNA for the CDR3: TGTGCCAGCAGCAGCCGGGACAGAGTCACAGATACGCAGTATTTT. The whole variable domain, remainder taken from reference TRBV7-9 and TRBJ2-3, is DTGVSQNPRHKITKRGQNVTFRCDPISEHNRLYWYRQTLGQGPEFLTYFQNEAQLEKSRLLSDRFSAERPKGSFSTLEIQRTEQGDSAMYLCASSSRDRVTDTQYFGPGTRLTVL.

The CDR3 spells CASSETYEQYF. CDR3 in DNA: TGTGCCAGCAGCGAGACCTACGAGCAGTACTTC. J is TRBJ2-7 and V is TRBV7-2; D is unresolved. The germline V and J ends were trimmed by 5 bases and 2 bases, with 4 bases remaining between them. Germline CDR1 is SGHTA and CDR2 is FQGNSA. This CDR3 is 11 amino acids long.

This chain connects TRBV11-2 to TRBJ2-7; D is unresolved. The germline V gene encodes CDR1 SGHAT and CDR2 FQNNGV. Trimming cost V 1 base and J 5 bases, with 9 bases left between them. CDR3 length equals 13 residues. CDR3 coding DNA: TGTGCCAGCAGCTTAGTCTCGCTTGACGAGCAGTACTTC. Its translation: CASSLVSLDEQYF.

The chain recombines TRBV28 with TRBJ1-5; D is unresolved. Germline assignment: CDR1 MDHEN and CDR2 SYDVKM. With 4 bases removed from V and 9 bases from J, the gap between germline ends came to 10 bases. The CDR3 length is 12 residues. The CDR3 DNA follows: TGTGCCAGCAGTTCGACGGTCCGGCCCCAGCATTTT. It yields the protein CASSSTVRPQHF.

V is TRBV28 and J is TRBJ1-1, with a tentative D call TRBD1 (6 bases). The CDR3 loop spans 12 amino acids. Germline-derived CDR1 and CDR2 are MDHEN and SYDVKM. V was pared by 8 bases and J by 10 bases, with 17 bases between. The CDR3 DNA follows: TGTGCCAGCGGCTTACAGAGGGGGAGAGCTTTCTTT. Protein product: CASGLQRGRAFF.

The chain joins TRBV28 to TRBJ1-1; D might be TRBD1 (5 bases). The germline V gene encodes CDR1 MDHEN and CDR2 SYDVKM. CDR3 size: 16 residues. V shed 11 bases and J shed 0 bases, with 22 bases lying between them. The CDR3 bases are TGTGCCTGCCAGGGTCCTCGGGAGGCCATGAACACTGAAGCTTTCTTT. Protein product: CACQGPREAMNTEAFF.

CDR3 bases: TGTGCCAGCAGCGCGGGGACCGGGACTAACGACAATGAGCAGTTCTTC. This encodes CASSAGTGTNDNEQFF. The V gene is TRBV7-3, the J gene TRBJ2-1, with 7 bases identical to TRBD2. From germline, CDR1 is SGHTA and CDR2 FQGTGA. The CDR3 totals 16 residues. V shed 5 bases and J 5 bases; nucleotides not matched to a gene: 12.

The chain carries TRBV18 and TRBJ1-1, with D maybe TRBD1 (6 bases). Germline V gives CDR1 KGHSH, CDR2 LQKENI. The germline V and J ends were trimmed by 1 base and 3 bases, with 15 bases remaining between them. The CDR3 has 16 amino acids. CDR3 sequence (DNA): TGTGCCAGCTCACCACTCGAGGGGGGGAGGGACACTGAAGCTTTCTTT. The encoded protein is CASSPLEGGRDTEAFF. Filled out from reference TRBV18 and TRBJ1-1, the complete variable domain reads NAGVMQNPRHLVRRRGQEARLRCSPMKGHSHVYWYRQLPEEGLKFMVYLQKENIIDESGMPKERFSAEFPKEGPSILRIQQVVRGDSAAYFCASSPLEGGRDTEAFFGQGTRLTVV.

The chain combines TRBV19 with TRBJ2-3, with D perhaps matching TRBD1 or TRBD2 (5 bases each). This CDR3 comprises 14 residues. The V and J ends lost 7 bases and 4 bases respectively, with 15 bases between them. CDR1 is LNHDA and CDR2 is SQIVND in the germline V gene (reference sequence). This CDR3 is CASTRTRTSDTQYF. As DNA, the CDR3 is TGTGCCAGTACGAGGACAAGGACTTCAGATACGCAGTATTTT.

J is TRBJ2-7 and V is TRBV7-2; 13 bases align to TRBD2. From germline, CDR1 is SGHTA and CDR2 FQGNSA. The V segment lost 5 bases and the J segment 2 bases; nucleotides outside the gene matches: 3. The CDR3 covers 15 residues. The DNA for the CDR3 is TGTGCCAGCAGCCCACTAGCGGGAGGGGCCTACGAGCAGTACTTC. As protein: CASSPLAGGAYEQYF. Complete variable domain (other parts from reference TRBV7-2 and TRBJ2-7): GAGVSQSPSNKVTEKGKDVELRCDPISGHTALYWYRQSLGQGLEFLIYFQGNSAPDKSGLPSDRFSAERTGGSVSTLTIQRTQQEDSAVYLCASSPLAGGAYEQYFGPGTRLTVT.

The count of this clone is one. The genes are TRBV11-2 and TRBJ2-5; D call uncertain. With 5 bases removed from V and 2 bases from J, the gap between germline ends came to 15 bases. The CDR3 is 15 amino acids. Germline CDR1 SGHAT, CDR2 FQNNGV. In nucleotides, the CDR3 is TGTGCCAGCAGCCCCCTGCCGGGCACGCAAGAGACCCAGTACTTC. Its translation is CASSPLPGTQETQYF.